The sequence of this T cell receptor beta chain was determined in a study of T cells of healthy individuals. With respect to this clonotype: The CDR3 end shows no conserved phenylalanine or tryptophan, and so a read error is likely.

TCRdb reanalysed the 5' RACE reads using MiXCR and keeps one entry per CDR3 protein. The sample holds fewer than 75,000 distinct CDR3 sequences, 15% to 20% seen once. V was shortened by 2 bases and J by 4 bases, with 8 bases between the two germline ends. This CDR3 spans 13 amino acids. Germline V CDR1 and CDR2: MNHEY, SMNVEV (reference sequence). The chain uses TRBV27 and TRBJ1-1; tentative D call: TRBD1 (6 bases). The TCR comes from a human donor in good health. The DNA for the CDR3 is TGTGCCAGCAGTTTAGGAGGGGGCACTGAAGCTTTCTCT. It is translated as CASSLGGGTEAFS.